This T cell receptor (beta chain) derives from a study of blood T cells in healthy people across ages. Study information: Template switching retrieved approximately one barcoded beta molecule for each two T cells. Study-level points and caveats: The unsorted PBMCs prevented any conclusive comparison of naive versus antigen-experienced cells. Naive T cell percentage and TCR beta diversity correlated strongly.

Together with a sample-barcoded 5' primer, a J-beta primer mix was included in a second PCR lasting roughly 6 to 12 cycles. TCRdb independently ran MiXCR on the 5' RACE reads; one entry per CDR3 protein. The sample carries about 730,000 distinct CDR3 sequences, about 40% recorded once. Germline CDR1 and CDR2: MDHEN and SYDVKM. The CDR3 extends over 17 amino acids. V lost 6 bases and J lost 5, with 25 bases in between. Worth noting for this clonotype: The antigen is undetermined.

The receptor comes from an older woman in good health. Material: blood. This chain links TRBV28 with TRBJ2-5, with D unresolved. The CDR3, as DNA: TGTGCCAGCAGCTACGTACTAAGACGAGCTGGAGCCGAGACCCAGTACTTC. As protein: CASSYVLRRAGAETQYF.